The 30 T cell receptor beta chains presented below share a single source sample, sequenced in a study of cytomegalovirus exposure and HLA in healthy donors. Primers: 60 Vbeta forward and 13 Jbeta reverse. Some clones are missing from TCRdb's copy, which holds only in-frame ones; the method was immunoSEQ multiplex PCR. The sample has hundreds of thousands of clones, roughly 70% seen once; the top ten hold under 2.5%. Sequencing was performed on PBMCs. These receptors were collected from a female donor in good health and CMV-seronegative.

About this clone itself: Compared with germline, one end of the junction differs, possibly owing to a read error. Additional DNA sequences in this sample encode the identical CDR3. V gene TRBV2 combines with J gene TRBJ1-3; possible D gene TRBD1, 6 bases. There are 14 residues in the CDR3. Germline loops: CDR1 SNHLY, CDR2 FYNNEI. As DNA, the CDR3 is TGCGCCAGCAGTGCCAGGGGCTCTGGAAACACCATATATTTT. This sequence encodes CASSARGSGNTIYF.

The chain carries TRBV6-6 and TRBJ2-1, with a weak D call TRBD1 (6 bases). Trimming removed 7 bases at V and 0 bases at J, with 7 bases between. Germline V gene lookup returns CDR1 MNHNY and CDR2 SVGAGI (reference sequence). The CDR3 has 13 amino acids. DNA for the CDR3: TGTGCCAGCATACAGGGCTCCTACAATGAGCAGTTCTTC. As protein: CASIQGSYNEQFF.

This chain joins TRBV19 and TRBJ1-5, with 9 bases aligning to TRBD1. Trimming removed 6 bases from V and 3 bases from J; junction bases left unmatched: 6. Germline V gene data show CDR1 as LNHDA and CDR2 as SQIVND (reference sequence). CDR3 size: 15 residues. The CDR3 sequence is CASSENRGPNQPQHF. The DNA for the CDR3 is TGTGCCAGTAGCGAAAACAGGGGGCCCAATCAGCCCCAGCATTTT. The whole variable domain, remainder taken from reference TRBV19 and TRBJ1-5, is DGGITQSPKYLFRKEGQNVTLSCEQNLNHDAMYWYRQDPGQGLRLIYYSQIVNDFQKGDIAEGYSVSREKKESFPLTVTSAQKNPTAFYLCASSENRGPNQPQHFGDGTRLSIL.

This clone was observed a few times. DNA of the CDR3: TGTGCCAGCAGTTTAAGTTTTTTCCAGGTCTATGGCTACACCTTC. Translation: CASSLSFFQVYGYTF. J is TRBJ1-2 and V is TRBV28; D unresolved. This CDR3 is built from 15 residues. Trimming took 2 bases from V and 4 from J, leaving 14 bases between them. Germline V gene sequence: CDR1 MDHEN, CDR2 SYDVKM.

The V and J genes are TRBV4-1 and TRBJ1-5, with TRBD1 matching over 11 bases. CDR1 is MGHRA, CDR2 YSYEKL, per germline. The CDR3 runs to 17 residues. Trimming cost V 1 base and J 5 bases; bases outside gene matches: 7. The CDR3 DNA sequence: TGCGCCAGCAGCCAAGGTGTGGGACAGGGGGGGGATCAGCCCCAGCATTTT. It specifies CASSQGVGQGGDQPQHF.

CDR3: CASSEGQGGGHEQYF. DNA for the CDR3: TGTGCCAGCAGTGAAGGACAGGGTGGCGGGCACGAGCAGTACTTC. The chain employs TRBV6-1 and TRBJ2-7; 7 bases fit TRBD1. CDR1 and CDR2 (germline): MNHNS, SASEGT. V gave up 1 base and J gave up 5 bases; unmatched junction bases: 8. This CDR3 spans 15 amino acids.

CDR3 DNA: TGTGCCAGCAGCCCAGGACTAGCGGGGCCCACAGATACGCAGTATTTT. It codes for CASSPGLAGPTDTQYF. J is TRBJ2-3 and V is TRBV5-6; 12 bases line up with TRBD2. In germline, CDR1 is SGHDT, CDR2 YYEEEE. This CDR3 spans 16 amino acids. The V and J ends lost 4 bases and 2 bases, in that order; junction bases with no gene match: 5.

The rearrangement uses TRBV6-5 and TRBJ1-1; 8 bases align to TRBD1. The trim removed 0 bases at V and 5 bases at J, leaving 5 bases unmatched. The V gene's germline CDR1 is MNHEY and CDR2 SVGAGI. The CDR3 sequence is 15 residues long. This chain's CDR3 is CASSYSDRGGTEAFF. CDR3 DNA: TGTGCCAGCAGTTACTCCGACAGGGGAGGGACTGAAGCTTTCTTT.

This chain joins TRBV29-1 and TRBJ1-2, with 7 nucleotides matching TRBD1. CDR3 size: 12 residues. From germline, CDR1 is SQVTM and CDR2 ANQGSEA. The trim removed 4 bases at V and 3 bases at J, leaving 2 bases unmatched. The CDR3 spells CSVGQGDYGYTF. For the CDR3, the DNA is TGCAGCGTTGGACAGGGCGACTATGGCTACACCTTC.

This chain uses TRBV11-3 with TRBJ1-1, with D possibly matching TRBD1 (6 bases). This CDR3 has 17 amino acids. Deletions cut 1 base from V and 5 bases from J, with 20 bases between. Germline V gene sequence: CDR1 SGHNT, CDR2 YENEEA. The CDR3 here is CASSLGDTGKAETEAFF. The CDR3 bases are TGTGCCAGCAGCTTAGGGGACACGGGAAAAGCGGAAACTGAAGCTTTCTTT.

In its sample, this clone was seen a few times. The rearrangement uses TRBV28 and TRBJ2-2, with D perhaps matching TRBD1 (5 bases). This CDR3 comprises 14 residues. V lost 3 bases to trimming and J lost 4 bases, with 9 bases between them. Looked up from germline, CDR1 is MDHEN and CDR2 is SYDVKM. Written as DNA, the CDR3 is TGTGCCAGCAGTTTGCGACAGCTCACCGGGGAGCTGTTTTTT. This sequence encodes CASSLRQLTGELFF.

The CDR3 spells CSVYREGYEQYF. The CDR3 nucleotides read TGCAGCGTTTACAGGGAAGGATACGAGCAGTACTTC. The chain carries TRBV29-1 and TRBJ2-7; D is possibly TRBD1 (6 bases). The CDR3 spans 12 residues. V was cut by 5 bases and J by 4 bases, with 12 bases left in between. CDR1 is SQVTM and CDR2 is ANQGSEA in the germline V gene.

The chain employs TRBV2 and TRBJ2-4, with TRBD2 matching over 7 bases. The CDR3 consists of 16 residues. V shed 4 bases and J 5 bases; nucleotides not matched to a gene: 11. The V gene's germline CDR1 is SNHLY and CDR2 FYNNEI. In DNA, the CDR3 is TGTGCCAGCAGTGCGGCGGGAGCAATCGGGGAAAACATTCAGTACTTC. It codes for CASSAAGAIGENIQYF.

The chain uses TRBV4-2 and TRBJ2-7, with a tentative D call TRBD2 (6 bases). The V gene's germline CDR1 is LGHNA and CDR2 YNFKEQ. V was shortened by 7 bases and J by 0 bases, with 13 bases between the two germline ends. The CDR3 length is 14 residues. CDR3 loop: CASNIGGNSYEQYF. CDR3 nucleotide sequence: TGTGCCAGCAACATTGGCGGGAACTCCTACGAGCAGTACTTC.

V usage is TRBV7-3 and J usage is TRBJ2-2; tentatively, D is TRBD1 (5 bases). Trimming stripped 1 base from V and 1 base from J, with 13 bases between. CDR1 and CDR2 from the germline V gene are SGHTA and FQGTGA. This CDR3 is built from 17 residues. The chain's CDR3 is CASSLNSWQGNTGELFF. The CDR3 DNA follows: TGTGCCAGCAGCTTAAACTCTTGGCAGGGGAACACCGGGGAGCTGTTTTTT.

The CDR3 reads CASLSGRAGNEQFF. In DNA, the CDR3 is TGTGCCAGCCTTAGCGGGAGGGCGGGCAATGAGCAGTTCTTC. This chain uses TRBV27 with TRBJ2-1; 11 nucleotides align to TRBD2. V was pared by 8 bases and J by 6 bases, with 6 bases of the junction left unmatched. This CDR3 contains 14 residues. CDR1 is MNHEY and CDR2 is SMNVEV in the germline V gene (reference sequence).

The genes are TRBV7-6 and TRBJ2-1, with D unclear. The length of the CDR3 is 14 residues. Trimming removed 0 bases from V and 6 bases from J, with 9 bases in between. Germline CDR1 and CDR2: SGHVS and FNYEAQ. The CDR3 loop is CASSLASAVNEQFF. The CDR3 DNA reads TGTGCCAGCAGCTTAGCCTCTGCAGTCAATGAGCAGTTCTTC.

V gene TRBV5-4 combines with J gene TRBJ1-2; 7 nucleotides line up with TRBD1. Germline V lookup: CDR1 SGHNT, CDR2 YYREEE (reference sequence). Losses at the gene ends were 3 bases for V and 7 bases for J; bases not matched to a gene: 15. The CDR3 has 16 amino acids. In nucleotides, the CDR3 is TGTGCCAGCAGCTCGGGTCGACAGGGTAGGGGAGGTGGCTACACCTTC. Amino acids: CASSSGRQGRGGGYTF.

This clone was seen a handful of times. The V gene is TRBV6-5, the J gene TRBJ1-1; possible D gene TRBD1, 6 bases. The V and J ends lost 5 bases and 1 base respectively, with 14 bases between them. The germline gives CDR1 MNHEY, CDR2 SVGAGI. This CDR3 is 15 amino acids long. DNA of the CDR3: TGTGCCAGCAGTGCCCTTTTGACAGGGAACACTGAAGCTTTCTTT. This codes for CASSALLTGNTEAFF.

This chain links TRBV9 with TRBJ2-5; perhaps TRBD1 as D (7 bases). Germline values: CDR1 SGDLS, CDR2 YYNGEE. The CDR3 length is 14 residues. V lost 0 bases and J 5 bases, leaving 11 bases between the germline ends. CDR3 nucleotide sequence: TGTGCCAGCAGCGTAGGTCCAGGGGGGGAGACCCAGTACTTC. This codes for CASSVGPGGETQYF.

This clone came up once. This chain connects TRBV5-1 to TRBJ2-7; weak D call: TRBD2 (6 bases). CDR1 SGHRS and CDR2 YFSETQ come from the germline V gene. V lost 3 bases to trimming and J lost 7 bases, with 8 bases between them. This CDR3 spans 11 amino acids. The CDR3 spells CASSSGGEQYF. The DNA of the CDR3 is TGCGCCAGCAGCTCCGGAGGGGAGCAGTACTTC.

The chain employs TRBV15 and TRBJ2-3; tentative D call: TRBD2 (6 bases). Trimming left V 5 bases short and J 3 bases short, with 15 bases between. CDR3 size: 15 residues. Germline V lookup: CDR1 LNHNV, CDR2 YYDKDF (reference sequence). The CDR3 nucleotides read TGTGCCACCAGCGGGCTGGGGGGAGTAACAGATACGCAGTATTTT. Translating gives CATSGLGGVTDTQYF.

This rearrangement joins TRBV6-1 to TRBJ2-7, with D maybe TRBD1 (5 bases). Germline lookup yields CDR1 MNHNS and CDR2 SASEGT. Trimming left V 8 bases short and J 3 bases short, with 14 bases between. The CDR3 is 13 residues long. This chain's CDR3 is CASATDNLYEQYF. The CDR3 bases are TGTGCCAGCGCGACGGACAACCTCTACGAGCAGTACTTC.

The chain links TRBV7-9 to TRBJ1-1; D not certain. V was trimmed by 0 bases and J by 1 base, leaving 9 bases between them. Germline V gene data show CDR1 as SEHNR and CDR2 as FQNEAQ (reference sequence). This CDR3 has 15 amino acids. CDR3 protein: CASSLALYGNTEAFF. As DNA, the CDR3 is TGTGCCAGCAGCTTAGCGCTGTACGGGAACACTGAAGCTTTCTTT.

The chain combines TRBV5-1 with TRBJ1-1, with D uncertain. Trimming removed 3 bases from V and 2 bases from J, with 11 bases in between. The CDR3 extends over 14 amino acids. The germline V gene has CDR1 SGHRS and CDR2 YFSETQ. CDR3 bases: TGCGCCAGCAGCTACGATCCAGGAAACACTGAAGCTTTCTTT. It specifies CASSYDPGNTEAFF.

The rearrangement links TRBV11-2 to TRBJ2-7; 8 bases match TRBD2. V was pared by 11 bases and J by 5 bases, with 2 bases of the junction left unmatched. CDR3 size: 10 residues. Per the germline V gene, CDR1 is SGHAT and CDR2 is FQNNGV. The CDR3 nucleotides are TGTGCCGGCGGGGGGAACGAGCAGTACTTC. This codes for CAGGGNEQYF.

The chain combines TRBV6-1 with TRBJ1-2, with D maybe TRBD1 (5 bases). The CDR3 has 16 residues. V lost 4 bases and J 3 bases, leaving 18 bases between the germline ends. The germline V gene encodes CDR1 MNHNS and CDR2 SASEGT. The CDR3 here is CASSGPRDLGYYGYTF. For the CDR3, the DNA is TGTGCCAGCAGTGGTCCCCGGGACTTAGGATACTATGGCTACACCTTC.

The genes are TRBV4-1 and TRBJ2-7, with 7 bases aligning to TRBD2. The junction had 6 bases not matched to a gene; V was cut back by 2 bases and J by 2 bases. CDR1 is MGHRA and CDR2 is YSYEKL in the germline V gene. The CDR3 is made up of 15 amino acids. The DNA for the CDR3 is TGCGCCAGCAGCCAACTGGTGACTAGCACCTACGAGCAGTACTTC. Amino acid sequence: CASSQLVTSTYEQYF.

This clone was observed a handful of times. The chain uses TRBV6-1 and TRBJ1-2; no definite D call. V was pared by 3 bases and J by 6 bases, with 11 bases between. The CDR3 is 13 residues long. Germline V gene sequence: CDR1 MNHNS, CDR2 SASEGT. This chain's CDR3 is CASSERFVHGYTF. In DNA form, the CDR3 reads TGTGCCAGCAGTGAGCGGTTTGTACATGGCTACACCTTC.

Here the CDR3 DNA reads TGTGCCAGCAGCCCTCAATGGGACAGCCGCGAGCAGTACTTC. Translated, it gives CASSPQWDSREQYF. The rearrangement links TRBV7-9 to TRBJ2-7; 7 bases are a match to TRBD1. CDR3 length equals 14 residues. V was pared by 5 bases and J by 6 bases, with 10 bases of the junction left unmatched. CDR1 and CDR2 (germline): SEHNR, FQNEAQ (reference sequence).